The 19 T cell receptor beta chains below come from one sample, sequenced in a study of T cells in Graves' hyperthyroidism and ophthalmopathy. Amplified TCR beta CDR3 regions came from RNA transcripts. HTBI primers were employed in a first-round RT-PCR of the TCR CDR3. TCRdb reprocessed the multiplex PCR reads via MiXCR and lists one record per CDR3 protein. The table records around 55,000 distinct CDR3 sequences, approximately 48% of them present only once. Sequenced material: blood. All receptors come from a woman in her forties or fifties with Graves' ophthalmopathy.

This clonotype showed up many times. CDR3 DNA: TGCAGTGCTAGGGTTGGCCCCCCCGAGCAGTACTTC. Translation gives CSARVGPPEQYF. The V and J genes are TRBV20-1 and TRBJ2-7, with D hard to call. Trimming took off 3 bases at V and 6 bases at J, with 12 bases between the two ends. CDR3 size: 12 residues. CDR1 is DFQATT, CDR2 SNEGSKA, per germline (reference sequence).

This clonotype was seen just once. This chain uses TRBV2 with TRBJ2-1; 9 bases match TRBD2. The V gene end was trimmed by 7 bases and the J gene end by 10 bases; junction bases not matched to a gene: 17. This CDR3 is built from 16 residues. Germline-derived CDR1 and CDR2 are SNHLY and FYNNEI. The CDR3 nucleotides read TGTGCCAGCAACCTTCTAGCGGGAATTCCCCCCTCGGAGCAGTTCTTC. Translated: CASNLLAGIPPSEQFF.

This clonotype came up many times. V and J are TRBV6-6 and TRBJ2-2; D gene ambiguous. Germline V lookup: CDR1 MNHNY, CDR2 SVGAGI (reference sequence). The CDR3 is 14 amino acids. V was cut by 2 bases and J by 0 bases, with 4 bases left in between. The CDR3 DNA is TGTGCCAGCAGTTACGGGGCGAACACCGGGGAGCTGTTTTTT. Translation gives CASSYGANTGELFF.

This chain's CDR3 is CAWSPGTVYGYTF. The CDR3 bases are TGTGCCTGGAGCCCCGGGACAGTCTATGGCTACACCTTC. The V call is TRBV30, the J call TRBJ1-2; 7 bases are shared with TRBD1. The CDR3 length is 13 residues. Germline V gene lookup returns CDR1 GTSNPN and CDR2 SVGIG (reference sequence). Trimming cost V 3 bases and J 4 bases; bases outside gene matches: 5.

Within the sample, this clonotype is medium-sized. The chain employs TRBV7-2 and TRBJ2-5, with a tentative D call TRBD1 (5 bases). With 2 bases removed from V and 5 bases from J, the gap between germline ends came to 9 bases. The CDR3 sequence is 13 residues long. CDR1 SGHTA and CDR2 FQGNSA come from the germline V gene. CDR3 in amino acids: CASSLRQSETQYF. The CDR3 bases are TGTGCCAGCAGCTTACGACAGTCGGAGACCCAGTACTTC.

V gene TRBV20-1 combines with J gene TRBJ2-7; D gene unclear. The CDR3 is made up of 15 amino acids. V lost 2 bases to trimming and J lost 7 bases, with 21 bases between them. Germline V gene lookup returns CDR1 DFQATT and CDR2 SNEGSKA (reference sequence). The CDR3 loop reads CSARKMGTNTGEQYF. CDR3 in DNA: TGCAGTGCTAGAAAAATGGGAACGAACACCGGGGAGCAGTACTTC.

This clonotype has at least ten counts. J is TRBJ2-2 and V is TRBV7-3; a possible D gene is TRBD1 (6 bases). The V end lost 4 bases, the J end lost 5 bases, and 8 bases lay between the germline ends. The CDR3 has 13 amino acids. The germline V gene encodes CDR1 SGHTA and CDR2 FQGTGA. In nucleotides, the CDR3 is TGTGCCAGCAGCTCAGGGGCTACCGGGGAGCTGTTTTTT. Translating gives CASSSGATGELFF.

On this clonotype: Its ends do not fully match the called genes, so a read error is possible. The chain has TRBV7-7 and TRBJ1-5, with 7 bases that match TRBD1. The CDR3 covers 16 residues. CDR1 is SSHAT and CDR2 is FNYEAQ in the germline V gene (reference sequence). This CDR3 is CASSPPGQPDDQPQHF. In nucleotides, the CDR3 is TGTGCTAGCAGCCCTCCGGGACAGCCGGACGATCAGCCCCAGCATTTT. The variable domain in full, completed from reference TRBV7-7 and TRBJ1-5, reads GAGVSQSPRYKVTKRGQDVTLRCDPISSHATLYWYQQALGQGPEFLTYFNYEAQPDKSGLPSDRFSAERPEGSISTLTIQRTEQRDSAMYRCASSPPGQPDDQPQHFGDGTRLSIL.

The chain uses TRBV5-6 and TRBJ1-4; 7 bases are shared with TRBD1. This CDR3 has 17 amino acids. Germline-derived CDR1 and CDR2 are SGHDT and YYEEEE. Trimming at V came to 7 bases and at J to 0 bases, leaving 12 bases not matched to a gene. The CDR3 bases are TGTGCCAGCGGCATGACAGGGAGTACAGCAACTAATGAAAAACTGTTTTTT. Its protein product is CASGMTGSTATNEKLFF.

This clonotype came up many times. CDR3 nucleotide sequence: TGTGCCAGCACCCGGGACGAGGGAGCCCAGCCCCAGCATTTT. As protein: CASTRDEGAQPQHF. This chain connects TRBV2 to TRBJ1-5, with D perhaps matching TRBD1 (5 bases). From germline, CDR1 is SNHLY and CDR2 FYNNEI. Trimming took off 7 bases at V and 7 bases at J, with 17 bases between the two ends. The CDR3 is 14 amino acids. Supplemented by reference TRBV2 and TRBJ1-5, the full variable domain reads EPEVTQTPSHQVTQMGQEVILRCVPISNHLYFYWYRQILGQKVEFLVSFYNNEISEKSEIFDDQFSVERPDGSNFTLKIRSTKLEDSAMYFCASTRDEGAQPQHFGDGTRLSIL.

This sequence joins TRBV4-1 and TRBJ1-3; D ambiguous. Germline CDR1 is MGHRA and CDR2 is YSYEKL. This CDR3 is built from 20 residues. V lost 0 bases and J lost 0, with 21 bases in between. The CDR3 loop reads CASSQDFGLRRSSSGNTIYF. For the CDR3, the DNA is TGCGCCAGCAGCCAAGACTTTGGGCTCCGCAGATCCTCCTCTGGAAACACCATATATTTT.

This sequence joins TRBV20-1 and TRBJ2-7; perhaps D is TRBD1 or TRBD2 (5 bases each). The CDR3 totals 13 residues. The ends were cut back, 4 bases at V and 0 bases at J, with 10 bases in the middle. Germline V CDR1 and CDR2: DFQATT, SNEGSKA (reference sequence). DNA for the CDR3: TGCAGTGCTATTAAGAGGGGCTCCTACGAGCAGTACTTC. This codes for CSAIKRGSYEQYF.

This clonotype was seen repeatedly, ten times or more. The chain recombines TRBV7-9 with TRBJ2-7; 11 bases line up with TRBD1. The ends lost 2 bases at V and 7 bases at J; junction bases unmatched: 7. There are 15 residues in the CDR3. In germline, CDR1 is SEHNR, CDR2 FQNEAQ (reference sequence). CDR3 sequence reads: CASSLRGQGEREQYF. CDR3 coding DNA: TGTGCCAGCAGCTTAAGGGGACAGGGGGAGAGAGAGCAGTACTTC.

This clonotype is a singleton in its sample. The V gene is TRBV6-5, the J gene TRBJ2-3; TRBD1 might be the D (5 bases). CDR1 and CDR2 (germline): MNHEY, SVGAGI. The CDR3 runs 14 residues. V dropped 6 bases and J dropped 11 bases, with 21 bases sitting between them. The CDR3 coding sequence is TGTGCCAGCAGGTCCTCTCTTCAGGGCGTCGAGCAGTATTTT. This gives the protein CASRSSLQGVEQYF.

Note on this clonotype: It may be a read error: a sequence one base away is much more abundant. This chain links TRBV2 with TRBJ1-2; 12 bases agree with TRBD1. This CDR3 contains 19 residues. Germline V lookup: CDR1 SNHLY, CDR2 FYNNEI. The J segment lost 0 bases and the V segment lost 6 bases, leaving 14 bases of the junction unmatched. The CDR3 region is CASSTQPGQGASSNYGYTF. CDR3 DNA: TGTGCCAGCAGCACCCAACCGGGACAGGGGGCATCGTCTAACTATGGCTACACCTTC.

The chain links TRBV20-1 to TRBJ2-1; TRBD1 aligns across 8 bases. The junction had 11 bases not matched to a gene; V was cut back by 6 bases and J by 7 bases. The germline V gene encodes CDR1 DFQATT and CDR2 SNEGSKA (reference sequence). There are 14 residues in the CDR3. Written as DNA, the CDR3 is TGCAGTGCCTTTCCCGGACAGGGAGCAAATGAGCAGTTCTTC. Translated, it gives CSAFPGQGANEQFF.

This clonotype was recorded at least ten times. The genes are TRBV5-1 and TRBJ2-7; either TRBD1 or TRBD2 may supply D (5 bases each). The CDR3 spans 15 residues. V dropped 4 bases and J dropped 6 bases, with 20 bases sitting between them. Germline values: CDR1 SGHRS, CDR2 YFSETQ. As DNA, the CDR3 is TGCGCCAGCAGCCTGTTTGGGGACCGAGGGAGCGAGCAGTACTTC. Protein product: CASSLFGDRGSEQYF.

This clonotype was counted ten times or more. This rearrangement joins TRBV6-2 or TRBV6-3 to TRBJ1-2; TRBD1 is a possible D gene (5 bases). Germline CDR1 is MNHEY and CDR2 is SVGEGT. This CDR3 is built from 12 residues. V was cut by 10 bases and J by 8 bases, with 17 bases left in between. As DNA, the CDR3 is TGTGCCACTTGGGGCTTGGGGGACGGCTACACCTTC. Translating it yields CATWGLGDGYTF.

A word on this clonotype: The junction does not match germline at one end; this may be a read error. This rearrangement joins TRBV7-8 to TRBJ2-3, with D perhaps given as TRBD1 or TRBD2 (5 bases each). CDR3 length: 16 amino acids. Germline V gene data show CDR1 as SGHVS and CDR2 as FQNEAQ. This CDR3 reads CASTSHNPRGTDTQYF. CDR3 bases: TGTGCCAGCACCTCTCACAACCCGAGGGGCACAGATACGCAATATTTT. Full variable domain (missing parts from reference TRBV7-8 and TRBJ2-3): GAGVSQSPRYKVAKRGQDVALRCDPISGHVSLFWYQQALGQGPEFLTYFQNEAQLDKSGLPSDRFFAERPEGSVSTLKIQRTQQEDSAVYLCASTSHNPRGTDTQYFGPGTRLTVL.